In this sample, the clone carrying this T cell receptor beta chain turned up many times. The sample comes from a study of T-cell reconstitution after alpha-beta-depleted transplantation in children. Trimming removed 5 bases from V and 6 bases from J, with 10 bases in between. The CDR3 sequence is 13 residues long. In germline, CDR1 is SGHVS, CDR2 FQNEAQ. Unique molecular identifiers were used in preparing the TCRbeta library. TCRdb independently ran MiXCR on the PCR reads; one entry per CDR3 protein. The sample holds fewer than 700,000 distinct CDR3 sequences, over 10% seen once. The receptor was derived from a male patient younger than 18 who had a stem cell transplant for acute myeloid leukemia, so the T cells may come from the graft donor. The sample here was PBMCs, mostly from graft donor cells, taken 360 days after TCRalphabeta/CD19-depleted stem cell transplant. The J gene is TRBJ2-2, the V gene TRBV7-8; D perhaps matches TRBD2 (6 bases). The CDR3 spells CASSGRLAGELFF. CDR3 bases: TGTGCCAGCAGCGGGCGACTAGCCGGGGAGCTGTTTTTT.